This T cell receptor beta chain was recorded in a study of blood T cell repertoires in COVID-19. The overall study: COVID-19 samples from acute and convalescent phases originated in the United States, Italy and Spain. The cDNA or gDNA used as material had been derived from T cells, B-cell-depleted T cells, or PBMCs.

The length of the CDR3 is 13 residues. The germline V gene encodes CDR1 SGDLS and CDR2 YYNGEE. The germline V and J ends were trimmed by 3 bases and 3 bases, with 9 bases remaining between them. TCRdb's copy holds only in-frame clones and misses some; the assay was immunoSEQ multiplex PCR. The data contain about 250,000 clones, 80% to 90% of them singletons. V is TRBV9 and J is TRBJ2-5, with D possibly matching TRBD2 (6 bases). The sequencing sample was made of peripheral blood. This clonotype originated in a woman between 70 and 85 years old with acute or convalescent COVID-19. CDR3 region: CASSGTTKETQYF. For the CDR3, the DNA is TGTGCCAGCAGCGGGACTACGAAAGAGACCCAGTACTTC.